The source of this T cell receptor beta chain is a study of beta chain features in type 1 diabetes. This clone was observed a few times. CDR1 is MNHEY and CDR2 is SMNVEV in the germline V gene (reference sequence). This CDR3 has 12 amino acids. V was cut by 2 bases and J by 5 bases, with 7 bases left in between. Every bit of the isolated RNA underwent reverse transcription, so sequencing read expressed TCRB transcripts. Only in-frame clones appear in the TCRdb table, and some are missing; sequencing was by immunoSEQ multiplex PCR. The repertoire holds nearly 250,000 clones, around an eighth seen once, with more than 0.025% in the top ten.

V usage is TRBV27 and J usage is TRBJ2-7; possible D gene TRBD1, 5 bases. The sequence derives from a woman in her 40s in good health. Input material: naive CD4+ T cells from blood. CDR3: CASSLQGHEQYF. The DNA of the CDR3 is TGTGCCAGCAGTTTACAGGGCCACGAGCAGTACTTC.